The source of this T cell receptor beta chain is a study of blood T cell repertoires in COVID-19. Study summary: COVID-19 samples from acute and convalescent phases originated in the United States, Italy and Spain.

Profiling relied on immunoSEQ multiplex PCR, and the TCRdb table lists in-frame clones only, not all of them. In the table there are approximately 200,000 clones, approximately 86% of which are singletons. The CDR3 has 15 amino acids. From germline, CDR1 is LGHDT and CDR2 YNNKEL (reference sequence). After removal of 0 bases from V and 4 bases from J, the junction contained 1 base not matched to a gene. Sequencing used peripheral blood. The sequence came from a woman aged 25 to 39 with active or convalescent COVID-19. The rearrangement uses TRBV3-1 (or the pseudogene TRBV3-2) and TRBJ2-2, with TRBD2 matching over 8 bases. The CDR3 DNA reads TGTGCCAGCAGCCAAGAGCTAGCGGGCACCGGGGAGCTGTTTTTT. Its protein is CASSQELAGTGELFF.